This is a list of T cell receptor beta chains from one sample in a study of regulatory T cells. Sequenced by immunoSEQ multiplex PCR; TCRdb stores in-frame clones only, minus some. The sample includes fewer than 13,000 clones, approximately 80% of them seen just once. What was sequenced was CD8+ T cells sorted from blood. The receptors were sampled from a person aged 18 to 29 with CD3G deficiency. The CDR3 runs from the conserved cysteine through the conserved F or W. Fields, in order: J gene, V gene, D gene, CDR3 protein, CDR3 DNA. D genes are given only for firm matches.

J gene: TRBJ2-2
V gene: TRBV19
D gene: -
CDR3 protein: CASGGLIGNTGELFF
CDR3 DNA: TGTGCCAGTGGGGGTTTGATTGGCAACACCGGGGAGCTGTTTTTT

J gene: TRBJ2-1
V gene: TRBV5-1
D gene: -
CDR3 protein: CASSFGGEQFF
CDR3 DNA: TGCGCCAGCAGCTTTGGAGGGGAGCAGTTCTTC

J gene: TRBJ2-5
V gene: TRBV7-2
D gene: TRBD1
CDR3 protein: CASSWGDRANQETQYF
CDR3 DNA: TGTGCCAGCAGCTGGGGGGACAGGGCTAACCAAGAGACCCAGTACTTC

J gene: TRBJ1-5
V gene: TRBV6-1
D gene: -
CDR3 protein: CASSGVWGNQPQHF
CDR3 DNA: TGTGCCAGCAGTGGGGTATGGGGCAATCAGCCCCAGCATTTT

J gene: TRBJ2-7
V gene: TRBV6-6
D gene: -
CDR3 protein: CASSYSRGGYEQYF
CDR3 DNA: TGTGCCAGCAGTTACTCCAGGGGGGGCTACGAGCAGTACTTC

J gene: TRBJ2-3
V gene: TRBV19
D gene: -
CDR3 protein: CASSITGSPSDTQYF
CDR3 DNA: TGTGCCAGTAGTATAACCGGGAGCCCTAGCGATACGCAGTATTTT

J gene: TRBJ2-7
V gene: TRBV28
D gene: TRBD2
CDR3 protein: CASSLGGTISYEQYF
CDR3 DNA: TGTGCCAGCAGTTTGGGTGGGACTATCTCCTACGAGCAGTACTTC

J gene: TRBJ2-3
V gene: TRBV28
D gene: -
CDR3 protein: CASSPFTGFDTQYF
CDR3 DNA: TGTGCCAGCAGCCCTTTCACGGGATTCGATACGCAGTATTTT

J gene: TRBJ2-2
V gene: TRBV19
D gene: -
CDR3 protein: CASRGTGELFF
CDR3 DNA: TGTGCCAGTAGGGGGACCGGGGAGCTGTTTTTT

J gene: TRBJ1-1
V gene: TRBV4-1
D gene: -
CDR3 protein: CASSQYPGSNTEAFF
CDR3 DNA: TGCGCCAGCAGCCAATACCCGGGGTCGAACACTGAAGCTTTCTTT

J gene: TRBJ2-7
V gene: TRBV10-3
D gene: -
CDR3 protein: CAISESWGHEQYF
CDR3 DNA: TGTGCCATCAGTGAGTCGTGGGGACACGAGCAGTACTTC